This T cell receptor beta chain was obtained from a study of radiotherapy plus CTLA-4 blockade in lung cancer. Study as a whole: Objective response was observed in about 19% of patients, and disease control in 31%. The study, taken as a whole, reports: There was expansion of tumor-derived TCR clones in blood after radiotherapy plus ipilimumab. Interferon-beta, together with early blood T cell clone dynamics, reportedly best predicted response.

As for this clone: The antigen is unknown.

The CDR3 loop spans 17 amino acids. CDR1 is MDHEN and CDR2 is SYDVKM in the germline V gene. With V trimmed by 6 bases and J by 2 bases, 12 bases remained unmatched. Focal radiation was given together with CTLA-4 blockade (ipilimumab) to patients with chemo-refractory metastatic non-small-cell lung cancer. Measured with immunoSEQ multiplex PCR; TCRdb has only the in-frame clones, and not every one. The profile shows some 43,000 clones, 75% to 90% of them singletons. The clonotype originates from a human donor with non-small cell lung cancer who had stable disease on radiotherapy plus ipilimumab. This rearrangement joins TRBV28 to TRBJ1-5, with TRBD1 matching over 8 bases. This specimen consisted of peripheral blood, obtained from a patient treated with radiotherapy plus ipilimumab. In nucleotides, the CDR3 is TGTGCCAGCAGGCCGACAGGGGACTATCGTGGCAATCAGCCCCAGCATTTT. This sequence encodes CASRPTGDYRGNQPQHF.